This T cell receptor (beta chain) was retrieved from a study of cytomegalovirus exposure and HLA in healthy donors. The donors, nominally healthy at sampling, likely had unrecorded immune exposures. With respect to this clone: The antigen is undetermined.

Study observations and caveats: There were several of the most significant clusters that appeared linked to common viral pathogens in a later analysis. Across donors, presence/absence analyses took sequencing depth to be roughly uniform.

The CDR3 has 15 amino acids. The germline V gene encodes CDR1 KGHSH and CDR2 LQKENI. V was clipped by 1 base and J by 7 bases; unmatched bases: 6. In the PCR, 60 Vbeta and 13 Jbeta primers were used. The repertoire was sequenced with immunoSEQ multiplex PCR; TCRdb's copy has only in-frame clones and lacks some. The data contain some 97,000 clones, approximately 81% of them seen just once; the ten biggest clones take up 13% to 15%. The sequenced sample consisted of PBMCs. The clonotype originates from a male donor in good health and CMV-seropositive. The gene calls are TRBV18 and TRBJ2-1; TRBD2 aligns across 8 bases. The CDR3 DNA is TGTGCCAGCTCACCACTAGCGGGGAGGGAGAATGAGCAGTTCTTC. Its protein product is CASSPLAGRENEQFF.